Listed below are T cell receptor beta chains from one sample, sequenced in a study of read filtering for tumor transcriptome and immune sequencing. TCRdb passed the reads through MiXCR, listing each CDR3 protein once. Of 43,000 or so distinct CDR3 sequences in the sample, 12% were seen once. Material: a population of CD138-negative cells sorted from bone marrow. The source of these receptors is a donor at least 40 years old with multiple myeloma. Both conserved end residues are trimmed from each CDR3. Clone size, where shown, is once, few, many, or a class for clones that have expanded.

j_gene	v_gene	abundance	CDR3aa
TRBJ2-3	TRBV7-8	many	ASSLGGTATDTQY
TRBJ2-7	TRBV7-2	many	ASKLGEGLEQY
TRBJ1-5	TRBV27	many	ASSPGRISNQPQH
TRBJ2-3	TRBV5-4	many	ASDEERAAITDTQY
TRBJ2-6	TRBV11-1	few	ASSPRDTGANVLT
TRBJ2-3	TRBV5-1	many	ASSLTGGKDTQY
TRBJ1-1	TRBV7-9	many	ASSSRENTEAF
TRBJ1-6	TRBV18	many	ASSPSEVPNSPLH
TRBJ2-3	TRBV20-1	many	SAPEGTSGSSTDTQY
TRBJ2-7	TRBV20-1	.	SVTGTSGGSYEQY
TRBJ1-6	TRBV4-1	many	ASSQGRDRDASPLH
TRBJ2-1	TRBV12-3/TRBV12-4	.	ASSFGTSGIDEQF
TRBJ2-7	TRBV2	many	ASFDYQETYEQY
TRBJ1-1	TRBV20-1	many	SGTGDLNTEAF
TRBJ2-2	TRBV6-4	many	ASSDSSGTGELF
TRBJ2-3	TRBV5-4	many	ASSLKSAKSGTDTQY
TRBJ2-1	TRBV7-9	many	ASSLSGPEQF
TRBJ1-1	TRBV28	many	ASSLGASDRSKAF
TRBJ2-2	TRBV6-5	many	ASRQGRTGELF
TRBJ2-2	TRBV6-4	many	ASSDGTGGANTGELF
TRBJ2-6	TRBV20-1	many	SARVPSGTNSGANVLT
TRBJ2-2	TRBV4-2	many	ASSHLRPGVGTGELF
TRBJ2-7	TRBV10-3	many	AIGPTQYEQY
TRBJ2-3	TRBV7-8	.	SSSQADTQY
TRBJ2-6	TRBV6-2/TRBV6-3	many	ASSYSRGLGANVLT
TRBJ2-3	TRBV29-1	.	STSMWESTDTQY
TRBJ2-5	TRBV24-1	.	ATSAGLQPGTQY
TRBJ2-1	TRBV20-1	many	SAPNGEGIWYEQF
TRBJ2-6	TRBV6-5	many	ASSYLNPGANVLT
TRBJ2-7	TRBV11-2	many	ASSSDPPARDSYEQY
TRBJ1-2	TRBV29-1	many	SVDDPAV
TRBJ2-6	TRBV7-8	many	ASSLWSSGANVLT
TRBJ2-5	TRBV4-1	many	ASSHPARLQETQY
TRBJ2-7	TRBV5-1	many	ASSLGLVGEQY
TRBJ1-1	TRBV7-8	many	ASSLGIFEAF
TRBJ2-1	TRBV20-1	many	SARDPAGPYNEQF
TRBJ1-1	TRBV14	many	ASSQGGGLENTEAF
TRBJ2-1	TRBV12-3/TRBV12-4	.	ASSFLLAANEQF
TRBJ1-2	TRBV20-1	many	SARGHNYGYT
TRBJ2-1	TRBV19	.	ASSDGASGRNEQF
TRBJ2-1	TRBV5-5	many	ASSLAGTNNNEQF
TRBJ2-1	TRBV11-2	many	ASSFYSGASYNEQF
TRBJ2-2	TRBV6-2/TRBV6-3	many	ASSYPSGSHNTGELF
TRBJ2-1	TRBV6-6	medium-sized	ASRRTGDRDNEQF
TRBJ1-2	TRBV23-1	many	ASKGRNYGYT
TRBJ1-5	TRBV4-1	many	ASSQGTPNQPQH
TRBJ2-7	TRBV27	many	ASSGGRAWEQY
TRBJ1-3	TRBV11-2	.	ASSLAHPRGGNTIY
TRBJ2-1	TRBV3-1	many	ASSSPRGNEQF
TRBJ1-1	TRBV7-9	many	ASSGGDFEAF
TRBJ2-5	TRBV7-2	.	ASSFGGGGETQY
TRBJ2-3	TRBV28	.	ASSLWTGGTDTQY
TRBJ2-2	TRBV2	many	ASSRRENTGELF
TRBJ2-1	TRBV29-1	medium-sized	SVAGTSGSINEQF
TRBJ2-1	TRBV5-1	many	ASSFIAGYNEQF
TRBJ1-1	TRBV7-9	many	ASSYPQDTNTEAF
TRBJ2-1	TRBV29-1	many	SVGTDLSYNEQF
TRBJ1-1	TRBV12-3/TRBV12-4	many	ASSHEGARTEAF
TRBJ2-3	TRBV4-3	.	ASSQVSATNRDTRY
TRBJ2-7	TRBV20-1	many	SASRTGEQY